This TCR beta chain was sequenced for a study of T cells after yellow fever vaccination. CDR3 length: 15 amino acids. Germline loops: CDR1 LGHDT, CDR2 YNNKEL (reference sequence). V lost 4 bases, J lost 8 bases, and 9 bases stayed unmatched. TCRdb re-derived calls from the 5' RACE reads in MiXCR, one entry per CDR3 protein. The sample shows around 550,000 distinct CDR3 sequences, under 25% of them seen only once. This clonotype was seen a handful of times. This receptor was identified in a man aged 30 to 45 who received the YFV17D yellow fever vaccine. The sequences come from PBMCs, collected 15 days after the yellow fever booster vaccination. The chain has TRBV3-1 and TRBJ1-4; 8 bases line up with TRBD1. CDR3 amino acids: CASSPYQGAGEKLFF. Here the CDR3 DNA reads TGTGCCAGCAGCCCATATCAGGGGGCGGGCGAAAAACTGTTTTTT.